The entry below gives a single T cell receptor beta chain sequence along with its context. The antigen is unknown. Germline loops: CDR1 SGHNT, CDR2 YYREEE (reference sequence). V was shortened by 4 bases and J by 7 bases, with 20 bases between the two germline ends. This CDR3 is 15 amino acids long. Isolated RNA was reverse transcribed in full, so expressed TCRB transcripts were sequenced. Libraries were prepared by immunoSEQ multiplex PCR; TCRdb keeps only in-frame clonotypes and omits some of them. Among 200,000 to 250,000 clones listed, 25% to 35% were seen once. These data belong to a study of beta chain features in type 1 diabetes. Notes on the study in general: It was possible that PCR favored shorter templates, equally so in patients and controls. The naive, central memory and Treg TCRB repertoires showed an apparent similarity that was greater among patients than among healthy donors.

Material for sequencing was central memory CD4+ T cells from blood. The chain couples TRBV5-4 to TRBJ1-2; D is perhaps TRBD1 (5 bases). The source of this sequence is a man aged 30 to 45 in good health. The CDR3 loop reads CASSLGTKEVGGYTF. CDR3 sequence (DNA): TGTGCCAGCAGCCTGGGGACTAAGGAAGTTGGTGGCTACACCTTC.